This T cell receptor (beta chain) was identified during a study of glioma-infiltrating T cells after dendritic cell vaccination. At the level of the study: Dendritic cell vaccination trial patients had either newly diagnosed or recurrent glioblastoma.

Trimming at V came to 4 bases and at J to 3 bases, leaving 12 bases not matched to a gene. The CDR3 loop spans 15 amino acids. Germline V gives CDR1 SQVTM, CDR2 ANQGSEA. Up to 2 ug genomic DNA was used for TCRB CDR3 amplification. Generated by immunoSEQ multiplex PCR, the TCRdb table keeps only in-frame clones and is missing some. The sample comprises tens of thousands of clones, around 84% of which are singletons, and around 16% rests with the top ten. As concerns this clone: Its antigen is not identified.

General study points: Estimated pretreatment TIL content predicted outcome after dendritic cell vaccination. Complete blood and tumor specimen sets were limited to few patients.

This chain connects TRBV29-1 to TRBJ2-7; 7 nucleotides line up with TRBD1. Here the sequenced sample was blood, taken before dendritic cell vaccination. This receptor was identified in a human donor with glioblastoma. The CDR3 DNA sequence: TGCAGCGTTGGGGGACAGCATTCTCAGGTCTACGAGCAGTACTTC. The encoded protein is CSVGGQHSQVYEQYF.